A selection of T cell receptor beta chains follows, all from one sample in a study of regulatory T cells in long-lasting Graves disease. MiXCR, applied by TCRdb to the multiplex PCR reads, yields one record per CDR3 protein. The sample yields hundreds of thousands of distinct CDR3 sequences, around 15% seen once. These data are also associated with another study on T cells in Graves' hyperthyroidism and ophthalmopathy.

Material: peripheral blood mononuclear cells (PBMCs), obtained at new diagnosis, from a patient treated with antithyroid drugs. These receptors originate from a man aged 40-55 years with Graves disease. Both conserved end residues are part of each CDR3. Each record gives: clone size, V gene, D gene, J gene, CDR3 protein, CDR3 DNA. A D gene is named only where the DNA matches it firmly. Size is omitted from some rows. Given values are once, few, many or a class for expanded clones.

abundance: few; v_gene: TRBV5-1; d_gene: -; j_gene: TRBJ1-3; CDR3aa: CASSSQGAGNTIYF; CDR3nt: TGCGCCAGCAGCTCACAGGGAGCTGGAAACACCATATATTTT
abundance: few; v_gene: TRBV12-3/TRBV12-4; d_gene: -; j_gene: TRBJ1-2; CDR3aa: CASSLGSSYGYTF; CDR3nt: TGTGCCAGCAGTTTGGGCAGCAGCTATGGCTACACCTTC
abundance: many; v_gene: TRBV7-8; d_gene: -; j_gene: TRBJ2-1; CDR3aa: CASSLGRLVIGNEQFF; CDR3nt: TGTGCCAGCAGCTTAGGCCGACTAGTTATCGGCAATGAGCAGTTCTTC
abundance: -; v_gene: TRBV7-2; d_gene: TRBD1; j_gene: TRBJ1-1; CDR3aa: CASSNRDRARAFF; CDR3nt: TGTGCCAGCAGCAACCGGGACAGGGCTCGAGCTTTCTTT
abundance: -; v_gene: TRBV7-2; d_gene: -; j_gene: TRBJ1-4; CDR3aa: CASSSRPGRNEKLFF; CDR3nt: TGTGCCAGCAGCTCAAGACCCGGGAGAAATGAAAAACTGTTTTTT
abundance: many; v_gene: TRBV28; d_gene: -; j_gene: TRBJ1-2; CDR3aa: CASSLNPKGEDGYTF; CDR3nt: TGTGCCAGCAGTTTAAACCCAAAGGGTGAGGATGGCTACACCTTC
abundance: many; v_gene: TRBV5-1; d_gene: TRBD2; j_gene: TRBJ2-3; CDR3aa: CASSFGTRSDTQYF; CDR3nt: TGCGCCAGCAGCTTTGGGACTAGGTCAGATACGCAGTATTTT
abundance: many; v_gene: TRBV6-1; d_gene: TRBD2; j_gene: TRBJ2-2; CDR3aa: CASTVLAGGFTGELFF; CDR3nt: TGTGCCAGCACCGTCTTAGCGGGGGGCTTCACCGGGGAGCTGTTTTTT
abundance: many; v_gene: TRBV5-1; d_gene: -; j_gene: TRBJ2-1; CDR3aa: CASSPPDNYNEQFF; CDR3nt: TGCGCCAGCAGCCCCCCTGACAACTACAATGAGCAGTTCTTC
abundance: once; v_gene: TRBV29-1; d_gene: -; j_gene: TRBJ1-2; CDR3aa: CSVGGGTSGYTF; CDR3nt: TGCAGCGTGGGGGGGGGGACAAGCGGCTACACCTTC
abundance: many; v_gene: TRBV6-5; d_gene: -; j_gene: TRBJ1-1; CDR3aa: CASSYLENTEAFF; CDR3nt: TGTGCCAGCAGTTACCTGGAGAACACTGAAGCTTTCTTT
abundance: many; v_gene: TRBV12-3/TRBV12-4; d_gene: -; j_gene: TRBJ2-7; CDR3aa: CASSFDRTYEQYF; CDR3nt: TGTGCCAGCAGTTTCGACAGAACCTACGAGCAGTACTTC
abundance: -; v_gene: TRBV4-1; d_gene: -; j_gene: TRBJ1-6; CDR3aa: CASSQNFHYNSPLHF; CDR3nt: TGCGCCAGCAGCCAAAATTTCCACTATAATTCACCCCTCCACTTT
abundance: -; v_gene: TRBV14; d_gene: TRBD2; j_gene: TRBJ2-3; CDR3aa: CASSSTFSGGLDGPDTQYF; CDR3nt: TGTGCCAGCAGCTCGACTTTTAGCGGGGGCCTTGATGGGCCAGATACGCAGTATTTT
abundance: -; v_gene: TRBV5-1; d_gene: TRBD2; j_gene: TRBJ2-3; CDR3aa: CASYPQPRGGPPDTQYF; CDR3nt: TGCGCCAGCTATCCCCAGCCTCGCGGGGGGCCCCCAGATACGCAGTATTTT
abundance: -; v_gene: TRBV19; d_gene: TRBD1; j_gene: TRBJ1-1; CDR3aa: CASSDRGRNTEAFF; CDR3nt: TGTGCCAGTAGTGACAGGGGGAGGAACACTGAAGCTTTCTTT
abundance: -; v_gene: TRBV29-1; d_gene: -; j_gene: TRBJ2-2; CDR3aa: CSVVSVTSGELFF; CDR3nt: TGCAGCGTTGTATCAGTTACGTCCGGGGAGCTGTTTTTT
abundance: many; v_gene: TRBV2; d_gene: TRBD1; j_gene: TRBJ2-7; CDR3aa: CASGRTGSSYEQYF; CDR3nt: TGTGCCAGCGGACGGACAGGGAGTTCCTACGAGCAGTACTTC
abundance: once; v_gene: TRBV9; d_gene: -; j_gene: TRBJ1-3; CDR3aa: CASSMRPAGSGWNTIYF; CDR3nt: TGTGCCAGCAGCATGCGCCCGGCGGGGTCTGGATGGAACACCATATATTTT
abundance: once; v_gene: TRBV27; d_gene: TRBD2; j_gene: TRBJ2-7; CDR3aa: CASSLGSGRAEAEQYF; CDR3nt: TGTGCCAGCAGTTTAGGTAGCGGGAGAGCCGAAGCCGAGCAGTACTTC
abundance: many; v_gene: TRBV27; d_gene: TRBD1; j_gene: TRBJ1-5; CDR3aa: CASGTSGTVSNQPQHF; CDR3nt: TGTGCCAGCGGGACCTCCGGGACAGTAAGCAATCAGCCCCAGCATTTT
abundance: many; v_gene: TRBV6-1; d_gene: -; j_gene: TRBJ1-5; CDR3aa: CASSARGWQPQHF; CDR3nt: TGTGCCAGCAGTGCCAGGGGCTGGCAGCCCCAGCATTTT
abundance: many; v_gene: TRBV18; d_gene: TRBD2; j_gene: TRBJ2-3; CDR3aa: CASSLTSGPSTDTQYF; CDR3nt: TGTGCCAGCTCCCTCACTAGCGGGCCAAGCACAGATACGCAGTATTTT
abundance: many; v_gene: TRBV5-1; d_gene: TRBD1; j_gene: TRBJ2-1; CDR3aa: CASSFATGAGTEQFF; CDR3nt: TGCGCCAGCAGCTTTGCGACAGGGGCGGGCACTGAGCAGTTCTTC
abundance: few; v_gene: TRBV5-5; d_gene: TRBD2; j_gene: TRBJ2-1; CDR3aa: CASSFWGGRSSYNEQFF; CDR3nt: TGTGCCAGCAGCTTCTGGGGAGGGCGGAGCTCCTACAATGAGCAGTTCTTC
abundance: many; v_gene: TRBV20-1; d_gene: -; j_gene: TRBJ1-6; CDR3aa: CSARTGYNSPLHF; CDR3nt: TGCAGTGCTAGAACCGGGTATAATTCACCCCTCCACTTT
abundance: many; v_gene: TRBV7-3; d_gene: -; j_gene: TRBJ1-6; CDR3aa: CASSLTGGSPLHF; CDR3nt: TGTGCCAGCAGCTTAACAGGGGGTTCACCCCTCCACTTT
abundance: many; v_gene: TRBV5-1; d_gene: -; j_gene: TRBJ2-5; CDR3aa: CASSLLSDQETQYF; CDR3nt: TGCGCCAGCAGCTTACTGTCCGACCAAGAGACCCAGTACTTC
abundance: many; v_gene: TRBV12-3/TRBV12-4; d_gene: -; j_gene: TRBJ1-5; CDR3aa: CASSPTGFQPQHF; CDR3nt: TGTGCCAGCAGTCCAACAGGGTTTCAGCCCCAGCATTTT
abundance: -; v_gene: TRBV9; d_gene: -; j_gene: TRBJ1-2; CDR3aa: CASSETLGLNGYTF; CDR3nt: TGTGCCAGCAGCGAGACATTGGGGTTAAATGGCTACACCTTC
abundance: -; v_gene: TRBV20-1; d_gene: -; j_gene: TRBJ2-1; CDR3aa: CSAKEPGSTSRFF; CDR3nt: TGCAGTGCAAAGGAACCGGGATCCACTTCCCGGTTCTTC
abundance: many; v_gene: TRBV2; d_gene: TRBD2; j_gene: TRBJ2-2; CDR3aa: CASSDRAGAGELFF; CDR3nt: TGTGCCAGCAGTGACCGGGCGGGGGCCGGGGAGCTGTTTTTT
abundance: -; v_gene: TRBV19; d_gene: -; j_gene: TRBJ2-6; CDR3aa: CATQARGRASGANVLTF; CDR3nt: TGTGCCACTCAGGCGAGGGGACGAGCCTCTGGGGCCAACGTCCTGACTTTC
abundance: -; v_gene: TRBV3-1; d_gene: -; j_gene: TRBJ2-2; CDR3aa: CASSQGQPNTGELFF; CDR3nt: TGTGCCAGCAGCCAAGGACAACCGAACACCGGGGAGCTGTTTTTT
abundance: -; v_gene: TRBV12-3/TRBV12-4; d_gene: -; j_gene: TRBJ2-3; CDR3aa: CASSLSRNTQYF; CDR3nt: TGTGCCAGCAGTTTATCCAGAAATACGCAGTATTTT
abundance: many; v_gene: TRBV7-3; d_gene: -; j_gene: TRBJ2-3; CDR3aa: CASSLFGGPTDTQYF; CDR3nt: TGTGCCAGCAGCCTCTTTGGGGGACCCACAGATACGCAGTATTTT
abundance: few; v_gene: TRBV3-1; d_gene: -; j_gene: TRBJ1-5; CDR3aa: CASSPVNSNQPQHF; CDR3nt: TGTGCCAGCAGCCCGGTTAATAGCAATCAGCCCCAGCATTTT
abundance: many; v_gene: TRBV30; d_gene: -; j_gene: TRBJ1-5; CDR3aa: CAWSQGSNQPQHF; CDR3nt: TGTGCCTGGAGCCAGGGGAGCAATCAGCCCCAGCATTTT
abundance: -; v_gene: TRBV24-1; d_gene: TRBD2; j_gene: TRBJ2-7; CDR3aa: CATSDPRGGRGDEQYF; CDR3nt: TGTGCCACCAGTGACCCCCGGGGGGGGAGAGGCGACGAGCAGTACTTC
abundance: -; v_gene: TRBV7-2; d_gene: TRBD2; j_gene: TRBJ2-3; CDR3aa: CASSKGLAGTDTQYF; CDR3nt: TGTGCCAGCAGCAAGGGACTAGCGGGCACAGATACGCAGTATTTT
abundance: few; v_gene: TRBV4-1; d_gene: -; j_gene: TRBJ2-3; CDR3aa: CASSQDWLQSTDAQYF; CDR3nt: TGTGCCAGCAGCCAAGATTGGTTACAAAGCACAGATGCGCAGTATTTT
abundance: once; v_gene: TRBV7-3; d_gene: -; j_gene: TRBJ2-3; CDR3aa: CASSQAGGAADTQYF; CDR3nt: TGTGCCAGCAGCCAAGCTGGCGGGGCGGCAGATACGCAGTATTTT
abundance: few; v_gene: TRBV7-2; d_gene: -; j_gene: TRBJ1-2; CDR3aa: CASSQGNTANYGYTF; CDR3nt: TGTGCCAGCAGCCAGGGGAACACGGCTAACTATGGCTACACCTTC
abundance: many; v_gene: TRBV18; d_gene: -; j_gene: TRBJ1-6; CDR3aa: CASSSIGVRGLDNSPLHF; CDR3nt: TGTGCCAGCTCGTCCATCGGAGTCCGCGGTCTCGATAATTCACCCCTCCACTTT
abundance: many; v_gene: TRBV2; d_gene: -; j_gene: TRBJ2-2; CDR3aa: CASSGSTGELFF; CDR3nt: TGTGCCAGCAGTGGTAGCACCGGGGAGCTGTTTTTT
abundance: many; v_gene: TRBV18; d_gene: TRBD2; j_gene: TRBJ2-7; CDR3aa: CASSPQGLAGGTYEQYF; CDR3nt: TGTGCCAGCTCACCCCAAGGACTAGCGGGGGGGACCTACGAGCAGTACTTC
abundance: many; v_gene: TRBV18; d_gene: -; j_gene: TRBJ1-1; CDR3aa: CASSPSLMNTEAFF; CDR3nt: TGTGCCAGCTCACCCAGTTTGATGAACACTGAAGCTTTCTTT
abundance: -; v_gene: TRBV5-4; d_gene: TRBD1; j_gene: TRBJ2-1; CDR3aa: CASSVTGTGGYEQFF; CDR3nt: TGTGCCAGCAGCGTCACCGGGACAGGGGGATATGAGCAGTTCTTC
abundance: few; v_gene: TRBV18; d_gene: -; j_gene: TRBJ2-3; CDR3aa: CASSPSAGAQKFADTQYF; CDR3nt: TGTGCCAGCTCACCCTCCGCGGGGGCCCAAAAGTTCGCAGATACGCAGTATTTT